This entry lists 3 T cell receptor beta chains sequenced from one sample in a study of blood T cell repertoires in COVID-19. Measured with immunoSEQ multiplex PCR; TCRdb has only the in-frame clones, and not every one. The sample shows about 180,000 clones, nearly 90% of them seen only once. The material sequenced was peripheral blood. These TCRs come from a man between 18 and 29 years old who had recovered from COVID-19.

This clone was recorded once. V usage is TRBV5-1 and J usage is TRBJ1-5, with D tentatively TRBD1 (6 bases). The length of the CDR3 is 14 residues. Germline V gene sequence: CDR1 SGHRS, CDR2 YFSETQ. Trimming cost V 0 bases and J 6 bases, with 10 bases left between them. The CDR3 reads CASSLERGSQPQHF. CDR3 nucleotides: TGCGCCAGCAGCTTGGAGAGGGGGTCTCAGCCCCAGCATTTT.

V and J are TRBV9 and TRBJ2-7; 8 bases line up with TRBD2. The trim removed 2 bases at V and 5 bases at J, leaving 15 bases unmatched. Per the germline V gene, CDR1 is SGDLS and CDR2 is YYNGEE. CDR3 size: 17 residues. CDR3 residues: CASSVGLGRALGNEQYF. In nucleotides, the CDR3 is TGTGCCAGCAGCGTCGGGCTCGGGAGGGCGTTGGGAAACGAGCAGTACTTC.

The chain couples TRBV27 to TRBJ2-1, with D possibly being TRBD2 (6 bases). The V end lost 5 bases, the J end lost 4 bases, and 12 bases lay between the germline ends. In germline, CDR1 is MNHEY, CDR2 SMNVEV (reference sequence). CDR3 length equals 14 residues. DNA for the CDR3: TGTGCCAGCAGTCCTCCGGGACTGTACAATGAGCAGTTCTTC. The encoded protein is CASSPPGLYNEQFF.